This T cell receptor (beta chain) was found in a study of T-cell reconstitution after alpha-beta-depleted transplantation in children. Study conclusions and caveats: Several hundred graft clones that had expanded were reportedly the source of alpha-beta T cells about two months after transplant. T-cell counts and diversity at one year post-transplant came mainly from newly produced T cells. Day-60 TCRbeta diversity that was high in some patients was derived from surviving recipient T cells and thymic progenitors.

V shed 0 bases, J shed 5 bases, and the junction held 8 bases outside the gene matches. From germline, CDR1 is SGHRS and CDR2 YFSETQ. This CDR3 region has 16 residues. This clonotype appeared many times. Antigen: not known. For TCRbeta, the library was prepared with unique molecular identifiers. In TCRdb, the PCR reads were re-called with MiXCR into one record per CDR3 protein. The sample consists of some 150,000 distinct CDR3 sequences, roughly 8.8% of them appearing once. The chain has TRBV5-1 and TRBJ2-7; 10 nucleotides match TRBD2. This receptor was obtained from a female patient aged 2-9 years who had a stem cell transplant for congenital amegakaryocytic thrombocytopenia, so the T cells may come from the graft donor. The sequenced sample was PBMCs, mostly from graft donor cells, obtained 180 days after TCRalphabeta/CD19-depleted stem cell transplant. CDR3 sequence (DNA): TGCGCCAGCAGCTTGGGCCCGGGACTAGCGTCTGACGAGCAGTACTTC. This translates into CASSLGPGLASDEQYF.